A single sample gave rise to the 21 T cell receptor beta chains below, sequenced in a study of beta chain features in type 1 diabetes. Reverse transcription of all isolated RNA meant that expressed TCRB transcripts were sequenced. TCRdb's table, derived via immunoSEQ multiplex PCR, lists solely in-frame clones and lacks some. The sample has under 550,000 clones, more than 9.5% seen once. Specimen: naive CD4+ T cells from blood. The receptors derive from a woman aged 18-29 years in good health.

The gene calls are TRBV28 and TRBJ1-1, with TRBD1 identical over 12 bases. Germline V gene lookup returns CDR1 MDHEN and CDR2 SYDVKM. The CDR3 sequence is 15 residues long. Trimming cost V 5 bases and J 7 bases; bases outside gene matches: 8. Here the CDR3 DNA reads TGTGCCAGCAGTCGGTCGGGGACAGGGGGCAGTGAAGCTTTCTTT. Residues: CASSRSGTGGSEAFF.

Regarding this clone: The identical CDR3 is also encoded by other nucleotide sequences in the sample. J is TRBJ1-1 and V is TRBV18; D call uncertain. There are 13 residues in the CDR3. Trimming removed 3 bases at V and 1 base at J, with 6 bases between. Germline V CDR1 and CDR2: KGHSH, LQKENI. CDR3: CASSPTGNTEAFF. The CDR3 DNA reads as TGTGCCAGCTCACCTACGGGGAACACTGAAGCTTTCTTT. Supplemented by reference TRBV18 and TRBJ1-1, the full variable domain reads NAGVMQNPRHLVRRRGQEARLRCSPMKGHSHVYWYRQLPEEGLKFMVYLQKENIIDESGMPKERFSAEFPKEGPSILRIQQVVRGDSAAYFCASSPTGNTEAFFGQGTRLTVV.

V and J are TRBV5-1 and TRBJ2-2; no clear D. In germline, CDR1 is SGHRS, CDR2 YFSETQ. The length of the CDR3 is 12 residues. Deletions cut 9 bases from V and 1 base from J, with 7 bases between. CDR3 sequence (DNA): TGCGCCATCGAGAGGAACACCGGGGAGCTGTTTTTT. Translated, it gives CAIERNTGELFF.

This sequence joins TRBV29-1 and TRBJ2-2, with a weak D call TRBD1 (5 bases). Germline V gene sequence: CDR1 SQVTM, CDR2 ANQGSEA. The CDR3 sequence is 12 residues long. Trimming left V 7 bases short and J 6 bases short, with 12 bases between. The CDR3 protein is CSARTGPGELFF. The CDR3 DNA sequence: TGCAGCGCCCGTACAGGACCCGGGGAGCTGTTTTTT.

The gene calls are TRBV4-3 and TRBJ1-2; D is uncertain. Trimming pared 0 bases from V and 8 bases from J, leaving 16 bases between. The CDR3 spans 15 residues. The germline gives CDR1 LGHNA, CDR2 YSLEER. CDR3 in amino acids: CASSQDYVAGQGYTF. CDR3 DNA: TGCGCCAGCAGCCAAGATTATGTGGCCGGGCAGGGCTACACCTTC.

Only a few counts were recorded for this clone. This sequence joins TRBV9 and TRBJ2-6; 7 nucleotides match TRBD1. Germline loops: CDR1 SGDLS, CDR2 YYNGEE. CDR3 length equals 18 residues. V gave up 0 bases and J gave up 2 bases; unmatched junction bases: 8. CDR3 sequence reads: CASSVVATGSTGANVLTF. The CDR3, as DNA: TGTGCCAGCAGCGTAGTAGCGACAGGGTCTACTGGGGCCAACGTCCTGACTTTC. The full variable domain, with the rest looked up from reference TRBV9 and TRBJ2-6, is DSGVTQTPKHLITATGQRVTLRCSPRSGDLSVYWYQQSLDQGLQFLIQYYNGEERAKGNILERFSAQQFPDLHSELNLSSLELGDSALYFCASSVVATGSTGANVLTFGAGSRLTVL.

On this clone itself: Other DNA sequences in this specimen translate into the identical CDR3. The chain recombines TRBV18 with TRBJ2-5; 9 nucleotides agree with TRBD1. In germline, CDR1 is KGHSH, CDR2 LQKENI. The trim removed 3 bases at V and 5 bases at J, leaving 1 base unmatched. CDR3 length: 13 residues. CDR3 bases: TGTGCCAGCTCACCCGGACAGGGGGAGACCCAGTACTTC. Translated, it gives CASSPGQGETQYF.

This clone was seen a few times. The V gene is TRBV29-1, the J gene TRBJ2-7; TRBD2 agrees at 7 bases. Germline CDR1 SQVTM, CDR2 ANQGSEA. The CDR3 is 14 residues long. V was pared by 7 bases and J by 0 bases, with 9 bases of the junction left unmatched. CDR3 nucleotide sequence: TGCAGCGCTCGCCGGGAGGTGAGCTCCTACGAGCAGTACTTC. Amino acid sequence: CSARREVSSYEQYF.

The rearrangement uses TRBV29-1 and TRBJ2-3; D is perhaps TRBD1 (5 bases). CDR3 size: 13 residues. Trimming left V 0 bases short and J 4 bases short, with 8 bases between. Germline V gives CDR1 SQVTM, CDR2 ANQGSEA. CDR3 DNA: TGCAGCGTTGAAGAACAGGAGTCAGATACGCAGTATTTT. This encodes CSVEEQESDTQYF.

This clone was detected only a few times. The gene calls are TRBV9 and TRBJ2-5; D possibly uses TRBD1 or TRBD2 (5 bases each). Germline V lookup: CDR1 SGDLS, CDR2 YYNGEE. The V end lost 2 bases, the J end lost 3 bases, and 8 bases lay between the germline ends. The CDR3 sequence is 13 residues long. CDR3 DNA sequence: TGTGCCAGCAGCGTCAGGGACGAAGAGACCCAGTACTTC. Its protein product is CASSVRDEETQYF.

This clone was counted only a few times. V is TRBV4-3 and J is TRBJ2-4; D gene unclear. The V gene's germline CDR1 is LGHNA and CDR2 YSLEER. The CDR3 loop spans 14 amino acids. V lost 0 bases and J lost 3, with 6 bases in between. CDR3 amino acids: CASSQDRNKNIQYF. The CDR3 DNA reads TGCGCCAGCAGCCAAGACCGGAACAAAAACATTCAGTACTTC.

This clone was picked up a small number of times. This chain joins TRBV9 and TRBJ2-5, with D unresolved. Germline V lookup: CDR1 SGDLS, CDR2 YYNGEE. CDR3 length: 14 residues. Trimming stripped 2 bases from V and 0 bases from J, with 8 bases between. For the CDR3, the DNA is TGTGCCAGCAGCGTCCGCCCGTACCAAGAGACCCAGTACTTC. This codes for CASSVRPYQETQYF.

This clone was recorded a few times. The chain has TRBV5-1 and TRBJ2-5; D perhaps matches TRBD2 (6 bases). CDR1 SGHRS and CDR2 YFSETQ come from the germline V gene. Trimming removed 1 base from V and 2 bases from J, with 12 bases in between. The CDR3 covers 15 residues. CDR3 sequence: CASSLRSGRQETQYF. CDR3 in DNA: TGCGCCAGCAGCTTGAGATCCGGGAGACAAGAGACCCAGTACTTC.

The CDR3 coding sequence is TGTGCCAGCAGCTTAGGACAGGGATGGAGCTACGAGCAGTACGTC. Translated, it gives CASSLGQGWSYEQYV. V gene TRBV7-2 combines with J gene TRBJ2-7; 7 bases are shared with TRBD1. The CDR3 runs 15 residues. J lost 3 bases, V lost 1 base, and 6 bases had no gene match. Germline CDR1 SGHTA, CDR2 FQGNSA.

V gene TRBV10-3 combines with J gene TRBJ2-1; TRBD2 aligns across 7 bases. The germline CDR1 and CDR2 sequences are ENHRY and SYGVKD. The CDR3 has 12 residues. With 8 bases clipped from V and 6 bases from J, the junction kept 4 bases outside the gene matches. The CDR3 coding sequence is TGTGCCATCCTTGGCGGGAGCAATGAGCAGTTCTTC. Encoded protein: CAILGGSNEQFF.

This clone was counted between two and nine times. The V call is TRBV6-5, the J call TRBJ2-3; no reliable D call. Germline V gene sequence: CDR1 MNHEY, CDR2 SVGAGI. V shed 3 bases and J shed 2 bases, with 6 bases lying between them. CDR3 size: 13 residues. The CDR3 DNA follows: TGTGCCAGCAGTTATTTCCTCACAGATACGCAGTATTTT. This gives the protein CASSYFLTDTQYF.

The rearrangement links TRBV7-2 to TRBJ2-5; the D gene could be TRBD1 or TRBD2 (5 bases each). V was pared by 6 bases and J by 5 bases, with 19 bases between. CDR3 length: 15 residues. Germline V gene data show CDR1 as SGHTA and CDR2 as FQGNSA. In DNA form, the CDR3 reads TGTGCCAGCAGAGCTCCGGGACGTATTGCGGAGACCCAGTACTTC. Protein: CASRAPGRIAETQYF.

This clone has more than one count but fewer than ten. Its ends do not fully match the called genes, so a read error is possible. Other nucleotide sequences in the sample specify the same CDR3. This chain connects TRBV7-2 to TRBJ2-5; D unclear. The CDR3 extends over 12 amino acids. The germline CDR1 and CDR2 sequences are SGHTA and FQGNSA. CDR3 region: CASSSPPATQYF. CDR3 sequence (DNA): TGCGCCAGCAGCTCCCCGCCGGCAACCCAGTACTTC.

This clone occurred a few times. The chain links TRBV4-1 to TRBJ1-2; no clear D gene. The germline V gene has CDR1 MGHRA and CDR2 YSYEKL. Trimming took off 0 bases at V and 8 bases at J, with 13 bases between the two ends. The CDR3 runs to 14 residues. CDR3 in amino acids: CASSQDREARGYTF. In nucleotides, the CDR3 is TGCGCCAGCAGCCAAGACCGGGAAGCGAGGGGCTACACCTTC.

The genes are TRBV28 and TRBJ2-1; TRBD1 matches 7 bases. CDR1 is MDHEN, CDR2 SYDVKM, per germline. The CDR3 covers 20 residues. V was clipped by 4 bases and J by 0 bases; unmatched bases: 18. In DNA form, the CDR3 reads TGTGCCAGCAGTTCCACTCCGGGACAGAAGACCTTAGACTCCTACAATGAGCAGTTCTTC. Encoded protein: CASSSTPGQKTLDSYNEQFF.

V usage is TRBV19 and J usage is TRBJ1-2, with D possibly being TRBD1 (5 bases). The CDR3 has 16 residues. Trimming pared 5 bases from V and 6 bases from J, leaving 22 bases between. Germline CDR1 is LNHDA and CDR2 is SQIVND (reference sequence). The CDR3 bases are TGTGCCAGTAGTCGGGCAGGGTCTTCTCTCTCAGATGGCTACACCTTC. This sequence encodes CASSRAGSSLSDGYTF.